The 31 T cell receptor beta chains below come from one sample, sequenced in a study of vaccination effects on CD4 cells after COVID-19. No antigen has been assigned to these receptors. ViraFEST assay sequencing came after antigen-specific CD4+ T cells were expanded with viral peptide pools. Cells that had been cultured for less than eleven days were the source of isolated CD4+ T cells. Everyone in the study got two shots of either the BNT162b2 or mRNA-1273 vaccine. Libraries were prepared by immunoSEQ multiplex PCR; TCRdb keeps only in-frame clonotypes and omits some of them. Of 84,000 or so clones in the sample, around 74% were seen once. The material sequenced was CD4+ T cells from PBMCs cultured with HCoV-OC43 spike peptides, taken after COVID-19 vaccination. Subset specified: HCoV-OC43 spike overlapping peptide pool stimulation. The receptors were gathered from a human donor who received a COVID-19 vaccine.

The genes are TRBV5-1 and TRBJ2-7; 10 nucleotides line up with TRBD1. The CDR3 is 14 amino acids. Germline CDR1 SGHRS, CDR2 YFSETQ. Trimming at V came to 4 bases and at J to 9 bases, leaving 10 bases not matched to a gene. The CDR3 here is CASSPGTGEEWQYV. In DNA, the CDR3 is TGCGCCAGCAGCCCTGGGACAGGGGAAGAGTGGCAGTACGTC.

In this sample, this clone turned up a few times. This chain joins TRBV19 and TRBJ2-2, with D perhaps assigned TRBD1 or TRBD2 (5 bases each). This CDR3 spans 15 amino acids. CDR1 and CDR2 (germline): LNHDA, SQIVND (reference sequence). The V and J ends lost 7 bases and 7 bases respectively, with 19 bases between them. The CDR3 here is CASTSGTLLNGELFF. CDR3 nucleotide sequence: TGTGCCAGTACCTCCGGGACGCTATTAAACGGGGAGCTGTTTTTT.

The V call is TRBV27, the J call TRBJ1-5; weak D call: TRBD1 (6 bases). This CDR3 contains 17 residues. V lost 4 bases and J 0 bases, leaving 16 bases between the germline ends. Looked up from germline, CDR1 is MNHEY and CDR2 is SMNVEV (reference sequence). The CDR3 region is CASSSGAWAYSNQPQHF. The CDR3 region has the DNA TGTGCCAGCAGTTCAGGGGCCTGGGCATATAGCAATCAGCCCCAGCATTTT.

The chain carries TRBV4-3 and TRBJ2-3; 14 bases fit TRBD2. This CDR3 region has 17 residues. Germline trimming cut 2 bases from V and 5 bases from J; bases unmatched to any gene: 6. Germline assignment: CDR1 LGHNA and CDR2 YSLEER. CDR3 amino acids: CASSQQTSGGDGDTQYF. The DNA of the CDR3 is TGCGCCAGCAGCCAACAGACTAGCGGGGGGGATGGAGATACGCAGTATTTT.

This rearrangement joins TRBV18 to TRBJ1-6, with 10 bases matching TRBD1. Looked up from germline, CDR1 is KGHSH and CDR2 is LQKENI. The length of the CDR3 is 15 residues. Losses at the gene ends were 0 bases for V and 7 bases for J; bases not matched to a gene: 0. For the CDR3, the DNA is TGTGCCAGCTCACCACCGGGACAGGGGAATTCACCCCTCCACTTT. Translation gives CASSPPGQGNSPLHF.

The chain couples TRBV6-6 to TRBJ2-4, with D perhaps assigned TRBD1 or TRBD2 (5 bases each). Germline V gene lookup returns CDR1 MNHNY and CDR2 SVGAGI (reference sequence). The CDR3 loop spans 12 amino acids. Trimming pared 2 bases from V and 6 bases from J, leaving 5 bases between. The CDR3 sequence is CASSYGGNIQYF. The CDR3 region has the DNA TGTGCCAGCAGTTACGGGGGAAACATTCAGTACTTC.

The CDR3 DNA reads as TGTGCCAGCAGCTTACAGGGGGGGCGCACGGGGCACGAGACCCAGTACTTC. This sequence encodes CASSLQGGRTGHETQYF. The gene calls are TRBV7-3 and TRBJ2-5; possibly TRBD1 or TRBD2 for D (7 bases each). V was trimmed by 2 bases and J by 5 bases, leaving 21 bases between them. Germline-derived CDR1 and CDR2 are SGHTA and FQGTGA. There are 17 residues in the CDR3.

The chain carries TRBV5-1 and TRBJ2-1; D is unresolved. Germline values: CDR1 SGHRS, CDR2 YFSETQ. The CDR3 sequence is 14 residues long. V was shortened by 4 bases and J by 0 bases, with 8 bases between the two germline ends. CDR3 amino acids: CASSRTSSYNEQFF. The CDR3, as DNA: TGCGCCAGCAGCCGGACGAGCTCCTACAATGAGCAGTTCTTC.

The chain recombines TRBV12-3 or TRBV12-4 with TRBJ2-1; TRBD2 might be the D (6 bases). The CDR3 sequence is 13 residues long. Trimming stripped 7 bases from V and 7 bases from J, with 14 bases between. CDR3 residues: CASIRRGRNEQFF. In DNA, the CDR3 is TGTGCCAGCATAAGGCGGGGAAGGAATGAGCAGTTCTTC.

V is TRBV6-5 and J is TRBJ1-5; a possible D gene is TRBD1 (5 bases). The CDR3 is made up of 14 amino acids. Germline assignment: CDR1 MNHEY and CDR2 SVGAGI. V dropped 4 bases and J dropped 6 bases, with 13 bases sitting between them. CDR3 region: CASSSGGDGQPQHF. The CDR3 nucleotides read TGTGCCAGCAGTTCGGGAGGGGACGGTCAGCCCCAGCATTTT.

This chain links TRBV2 with TRBJ2-5, with D possibly being TRBD2 (7 bases). This CDR3 spans 14 amino acids. With 8 bases removed from V and 9 bases from J, the gap between germline ends came to 22 bases. The V gene's germline CDR1 is SNHLY and CDR2 FYNNEI. DNA for the CDR3: TGTGCCAGCGACGTGGGGGGGCTCGTCGTGGCCCAGTACTTC. This gives the protein CASDVGGLVVAQYF. Supplemented by reference TRBV2 and TRBJ2-5, the full variable domain reads EPEVTQTPSHQVTQMGQEVILRCVPISNHLYFYWYRQILGQKVEFLVSFYNNEISEKSEIFDDQFSVERPDGSNFTLKIRSTKLEDSAMYFCASDVGGLVVAQYFGPGTRLLVL.

The CDR3 sequence is CSAFRGDIQYF. As DNA, the CDR3 is TGCAGTGCTTTTCGAGGGGACATTCAGTACTTC. The genes are TRBV20-1 and TRBJ2-4, with D perhaps given as TRBD1 or TRBD2 (5 bases each). The V end lost 5 bases, the J end lost 8 bases, and 10 bases lay between the germline ends. The CDR3 is made up of 11 amino acids. CDR1 DFQATT and CDR2 SNEGSKA come from the germline V gene (reference sequence).

The rearrangement uses TRBV7-2 and TRBJ2-5; no definite D call. V dropped 3 bases and J dropped 2 bases, with 7 bases sitting between them. CDR1 and CDR2 (germline): SGHTA, FQGNSA. CDR3 length: 13 residues. CDR3 amino acids: CASSLGRQETQYF. Written as DNA, the CDR3 is TGTGCCAGCAGCTTGGGCAGGCAAGAGACCCAGTACTTC.

CDR3 bases: TGTGCCACCTCTCACCCCGGGACAATCGGGGAGCTGTTTTTT. Amino acid sequence: CATSHPGTIGELFF. The gene calls are TRBV24-1 and TRBJ2-2; D may be TRBD1 (6 bases). Germline lookup yields CDR1 KGHDR and CDR2 SFDVKD. The CDR3 is made up of 14 amino acids. Trimming pared 9 bases from V and 7 bases from J, leaving 17 bases between.

The chain uses TRBV15 and TRBJ1-2; D gene unclear. Deletions cut 2 bases from V and 13 bases from J, with 14 bases between. The germline V gene has CDR1 LNHNV and CDR2 YYDKDF (reference sequence). This CDR3 is 12 amino acids long. The CDR3 loop reads CATSRPATAGTF. The DNA of the CDR3 is TGTGCCACCAGCAGACCCGCAACAGCCGGCACCTTC.

This clone has just a few counts. The rearrangement links TRBV19 to TRBJ2-1; D remains unclear. Per germline, CDR1 LNHDA and CDR2 SQIVND (reference sequence). This CDR3 has 13 amino acids. V dropped 4 bases and J dropped 8 bases, with 12 bases sitting between them. The CDR3 nucleotides read TGTGCCAGTAGTAAAACTACGGGTTATGAGCAGTTCTTC. As protein: CASSKTTGYEQFF.

This rearrangement joins TRBV5-1 to TRBJ2-5, with D uncertain. Trimming stripped 5 bases from V and 5 bases from J, with 19 bases between. The length of the CDR3 is 15 residues. The V gene's germline CDR1 is SGHRS and CDR2 YFSETQ. The CDR3 sequence: CASRPENHLGETQYF. Written as DNA, the CDR3 is TGCGCCAGCAGACCGGAAAACCATTTAGGGGAGACCCAGTACTTC. Using reference TRBV5-1 and TRBJ2-5 for the parts outside the CDR3, the full variable domain is KAGVTQTPRYLIKTRGQQVTLSCSPISGHRSVSWYQQTPGQGLQFLFEYFSETQRNKGNFPGRFSGRQFSNSRSEMNVSTLELGDSALYLCASRPENHLGETQYFGPGTRLLVL.

The chain combines TRBV11-1 with TRBJ2-1; 7 nucleotides line up with TRBD2. Germline lookup yields CDR1 SGHAT and CDR2 FQDESV (reference sequence). The CDR3 extends over 13 amino acids. After removal of 8 bases from V and 8 bases from J, the junction contained 9 bases not matched to a gene. Here the CDR3 DNA reads TGTGCCAGCCGGTGGGACGGGGGGTATGAGCAGTTCTTC. As protein: CASRWDGGYEQFF.

A single count supports this clone. The chain joins TRBV29-1 to TRBJ1-2, with 7 bases that match TRBD1. This CDR3 contains 12 residues. The V gene end was trimmed by 8 bases and the J gene end by 7 bases; junction bases not matched to a gene: 10. Germline V gene sequence: CDR1 SQVTM, CDR2 ANQGSEA. The chain's CDR3 is CSTVTGDGGYTF. In DNA form, the CDR3 reads TGCAGCACCGTCACAGGGGATGGTGGCTACACCTTC.

This sequence joins TRBV12-5 and TRBJ1-4, with D possibly matching TRBD1 (6 bases). There are 16 residues in the CDR3. CDR1 is LGHNT, CDR2 FRNRAP, per germline. V lost 1 base and J 3 bases, leaving 12 bases between the germline ends. DNA of the CDR3: TGTGCTAGTGGTTTGGCCAGGGGCGGATCTAATGAAAAACTGTTTTTT. This codes for CASGLARGGSNEKLFF.

The chain recombines TRBV7-9 with TRBJ1-2; TRBD1 matches 8 bases. The CDR3 loop spans 16 amino acids. J lost 4 bases, V lost 5 bases, and 12 bases had no gene match. The germline V gene has CDR1 SEHNR and CDR2 FQNEAQ (reference sequence). The CDR3 DNA reads TGTGCCAGCAGCCCATGGACAGGGTTTGGGGGCTATGGCTACACCTTC. Residues: CASSPWTGFGGYGYTF.

Turning to this clone: Other DNA sequences in this sample translate to the same CDR3. This chain links TRBV9 with TRBJ1-3; tentatively, D is TRBD1 (6 bases). V was clipped by 0 bases and J by 0 bases, with 7 bases between them. Per the germline V gene, CDR1 is SGDLS and CDR2 is YYNGEE. This CDR3 has 15 amino acids. The CDR3: CASSVEGGSGNTIYF. In nucleotides, the CDR3 is TGTGCCAGCAGCGTAGAGGGGGGCTCTGGAAACACCATATATTTT.

V usage is TRBV4-1 and J usage is TRBJ1-1, with TRBD1 identical over 8 bases. The V gene's germline CDR1 is MGHRA and CDR2 YSYEKL. With V trimmed by 1 base and J by 1 base, 2 bases remained unmatched. The CDR3 runs to 15 residues. The CDR3 DNA sequence: TGCGCCAGCAGCCAAGGCGACAGGGGGAACACTGAAGCTTTCTTT. Its protein product is CASSQGDRGNTEAFF.

This chain links TRBV7-2 with TRBJ2-1, with TRBD1 identical over 10 bases. This CDR3 contains 15 residues. CDR1 and CDR2 (germline): SGHTA, FQGNSA. With V trimmed by 6 bases and J by 5 bases, 7 bases remained unmatched. CDR3: CASREAGTGDNEQFF. In nucleotides, the CDR3 is TGTGCCAGCAGAGAAGCCGGGACAGGGGACAATGAGCAGTTCTTC.

The chain uses TRBV28 and TRBJ1-1; D call uncertain. CDR3 length: 13 amino acids. Trimming cost V 6 bases and J 5 bases, with 13 bases left between them. From germline, CDR1 is MDHEN and CDR2 SYDVKM. This CDR3 is CASSPVILTEAFF. CDR3 DNA sequence: TGTGCCAGCAGCCCCGTTATCCTAACTGAAGCTTTCTTT.

The chain is built from TRBV19 and TRBJ1-1, with D perhaps TRBD1 (5 bases). The CDR3 sequence is 14 residues long. V was pared by 5 bases and J by 4 bases, with 14 bases between. CDR1 LNHDA and CDR2 SQIVND come from the germline V gene (reference sequence). In DNA form, the CDR3 reads TGTGCCAGTAGTCCATTCGGGGGGAGCACTGAAGCTTTCTTT. The encoded protein is CASSPFGGSTEAFF.

The chain employs TRBV11-2 and TRBJ2-7; 11 nucleotides agree with TRBD2. The CDR3 loop spans 20 amino acids. J lost 3 bases, V lost 0 bases, and 16 bases had no gene match. Germline V gives CDR1 SGHAT, CDR2 FQNNGV. CDR3 residues: CASSLDCASGGLVQFYEQYV. CDR3 sequence (DNA): TGTGCCAGCAGCTTAGACTGCGCTAGCGGGGGGCTCGTTCAATTCTACGAGCAGTACGTC.

This chain links TRBV5-1 with TRBJ2-7; 10 nucleotides agree with TRBD2. CDR3 size: 16 residues. The V gene's germline CDR1 is SGHRS and CDR2 YFSETQ. The ends lost 3 bases at V and 6 bases at J; junction bases unmatched: 12. The CDR3 DNA reads TGCGCCAGCAGCTCGGGACTAGCGAGTGTGAGCGGCGAGCAGTACGTC. This codes for CASSSGLASVSGEQYV.

The chain uses TRBV2 and TRBJ2-2; tentatively, D is TRBD2 (5 bases). The germline CDR1 and CDR2 sequences are SNHLY and FYNNEI. Trimming cost V 6 bases and J 5 bases, with 10 bases left between them. The CDR3 sequence is 13 residues long. The DNA of the CDR3 is TGTGCCAGCAGCGCCACTAGGACCGGGGAGCTGTTTTTT. Encoded protein: CASSATRTGELFF.

The V gene is TRBV9, the J gene TRBJ1-3; maybe TRBD1 (5 bases). The germline gives CDR1 SGDLS, CDR2 YYNGEE. The V end lost 1 base, the J end lost 9 bases, and 11 bases lay between the germline ends. The CDR3 loop spans 13 amino acids. CDR3 in DNA: TGTGCCAGCAGCGTATCGGGGACGACCACCATATATTTT. Protein sequence: CASSVSGTTTIYF. The full variable domain, with the rest looked up from reference TRBV9 and TRBJ1-3, is DSGVTQTPKHLITATGQRVTLRCSPRSGDLSVYWYQQSLDQGLQFLIQYYNGEERAKGNILERFSAQQFPDLHSELNLSSLELGDSALYFCASSVSGTTTIYFGEGSWLTVV.

This clone was detected only a few times. This chain uses TRBV5-6 with TRBJ2-3; 7 bases are a match to TRBD2. With 2 bases clipped from V and 3 bases from J, the junction kept 6 bases outside the gene matches. This CDR3 is built from 15 residues. Germline V gives CDR1 SGHDT, CDR2 YYEEEE. The CDR3 DNA is TGTGCCAGCAGCTTTCGCTCTAGCGGAACAGATACGCAGTATTTT. It translates to CASSFRSSGTDTQYF.